Presented here are 28 T cell receptor beta chains from one specimen sequenced in a study of radiation and T cells in renal cell carcinoma. Measured with immunoSEQ multiplex PCR; TCRdb has only the in-frame clones, and not every one. The table has about 120,000 clones, 81% seen once. This sample's time point: blood 2 weeks post-SBRT. Specified treatment: 15 Gy SBRT to primary tumor, nephrectomy 4 weeks later. Sequencing used blood, obtained from a patient whose treatment included radiotherapy and nephrectomy. The origin of the receptors is a middle-aged man with renal cell carcinoma.

V usage is TRBV5-1 and J usage is TRBJ1-2; D ambiguous. The CDR3 totals 13 residues. Germline assignment: CDR1 SGHRS and CDR2 YFSETQ. V was pared by 0 bases and J by 8 bases, with 11 bases between. CDR3 coding DNA: TGCGCCAGCAGCTTGGGAACACTCGGGGGCTACACCTTC. This translates into CASSLGTLGGYTF.

This chain connects TRBV2 to TRBJ1-2; perhaps TRBD1 as D (6 bases). The CDR3 length is 16 residues. V was cut by 5 bases and J by 7 bases, with 23 bases left in between. Germline V gene sequence: CDR1 SNHLY, CDR2 FYNNEI. The DNA of the CDR3 is TGTGCCAGCAGTCCTCCCGAGGGGGAAGTGGGCAGTGGCTACACCTTC. This encodes CASSPPEGEVGSGYTF.

The J gene is TRBJ2-2, the V gene TRBV11-3, with 10 bases matching TRBD1. CDR3 length: 19 residues. CDR1 SGHNT and CDR2 YENEEA come from the germline V gene. J was trimmed by 0 bases and V by 9 bases; bases with no gene match: 16. The CDR3 DNA follows: TGTGCCAGTGCCCCGGGACAGGGGTTCATAAAGGCGAACACCGGGGAGCTGTTTTTT. It is translated as CASAPGQGFIKANTGELFF.

The chain couples TRBV14 to TRBJ2-2, with D maybe TRBD2 (6 bases). Trimming stripped 4 bases from V and 7 bases from J, with 22 bases between. Germline values: CDR1 SGHDN, CDR2 FVKESK. This CDR3 spans 17 amino acids. The CDR3 sequence: CASSPYLGRGSVGELFF. The DNA for the CDR3 is TGTGCCAGCAGCCCCTACCTGGGGCGGGGCTCCGTCGGGGAGCTGTTTTTT.

This clone has a single count. The V call is TRBV9, the J call TRBJ1-4, with a tentative D call TRBD1 (6 bases). The V end lost 0 bases, the J end lost 4 bases, and 16 bases lay between the germline ends. Germline CDR1 SGDLS, CDR2 YYNGEE. The CDR3 loop spans 17 amino acids. CDR3 protein: CASSVGVPGAYNEKLFF. CDR3 bases: TGTGCCAGCAGCGTAGGGGTCCCGGGGGCCTATAATGAAAAACTGTTTTTT.

Only one count was recorded for this clone. CDR3 region: CASSITTGSSYNEQFF. The CDR3 coding sequence is TGCGCCAGCAGCATTACTACAGGGAGCTCCTACAATGAGCAGTTCTTC. The chain joins TRBV5-1 to TRBJ2-1; TRBD1 is a possible D gene (6 bases). The CDR3 runs 16 residues. The V and J ends lost 4 bases and 0 bases respectively, with 14 bases between them. Germline-derived CDR1 and CDR2 are SGHRS and YFSETQ.

J is TRBJ2-3 and V is TRBV30, with TRBD1 matching over 11 bases. Germline-derived CDR1 and CDR2 are GTSNPN and SVGIG (reference sequence). The CDR3 sequence is 19 residues long. J lost 2 bases, V lost 2 bases, and 15 bases had no gene match. The CDR3 loop reads CAWSPGPGQGVPLTDTQYF. The CDR3 nucleotides read TGTGCCTGGAGTCCTGGACCGGGACAGGGGGTTCCTCTCACAGATACGCAGTATTTT.

The V and J genes are TRBV5-4 and TRBJ2-5, with TRBD1 matching over 7 bases. The CDR3 is 14 amino acids. V lost 2 bases to trimming and J lost 2 bases; unmatched junction nucleotides: 3. The V gene's germline CDR1 is SGHNT and CDR2 YYREEE (reference sequence). The CDR3 loop is CASSFGTEQETQYF. In nucleotides, the CDR3 is TGTGCCAGCAGCTTTGGGACAGAACAAGAGACCCAGTACTTC.

The chain links TRBV11-3 to TRBJ1-1; the D gene is possibly TRBD1 (5 bases). Trimming cost V 1 base and J 4 bases, with 10 bases left between them. Germline V gives CDR1 SGHNT, CDR2 YENEEA. The CDR3 consists of 14 residues. For the CDR3, the DNA is TGTGCCAGCAGCTTAGGGGGACTGGCCACTGAAGCTTTCTTT. Its translation is CASSLGGLATEAFF. The full variable domain, with the rest looked up from reference TRBV11-3 and TRBJ1-1, is EAGVVQSPRYKIIEKKQPVAFWCNPISGHNTLYWYLQNLGQGPELLIRYENEEAVDDSQLPKDRFSAERLKGVDSTLKIQPAELGDSAVYLCASSLGGLATEAFFGQGTRLTVV.

CDR3 loop: CAWSDSYEQYF. Written as DNA, the CDR3 is TGTGCCTGGAGTGATTCCTACGAGCAGTACTTC. The chain is built from TRBV30 and TRBJ2-7; D remains ambiguous. The V end was cut by 1 base, the J end by 1 base, with 2 bases between. The CDR3 covers 11 residues. Germline V gene data show CDR1 as GTSNPN and CDR2 as SVGIG (reference sequence).

As concerns this clone: The same CDR3 also results from other DNA sequences found in this sample. As DNA, the CDR3 is TGTGCCAGCAGCGTCGGTAGCGGCTCCTACGAGCAGTACTTC. It encodes CASSVGSGSYEQYF. This chain connects TRBV9 to TRBJ2-7; TRBD2 might be the D (6 bases). The ends were cut back, 2 bases at V and 0 bases at J, with 9 bases in the middle. Germline assignment: CDR1 SGDLS and CDR2 YYNGEE. This CDR3 comprises 14 residues.

This chain joins TRBV13 and TRBJ2-5; TRBD1 aligns across 7 bases. The CDR3 has 14 amino acids. Germline trimming cut 1 base from V and 5 bases from J; bases unmatched to any gene: 4. CDR1 PRHDT and CDR2 FYEKMQ come from the germline V gene (reference sequence). The CDR3 loop reads CASSLVGGRETQYF. In nucleotides, the CDR3 is TGTGCCAGCAGCTTAGTAGGGGGCCGCGAGACCCAGTACTTC.

The chain is built from TRBV4-1 and TRBJ2-3, with D possibly matching TRBD2 (6 bases). Trimming left V 0 bases short and J 11 bases short, with 15 bases between. The CDR3 runs 14 residues. Germline V gene sequence: CDR1 MGHRA, CDR2 YSYEKL. The CDR3 loop reads CASSQDYVGDLQYF. The CDR3 nucleotides are TGCGCCAGCAGCCAAGATTACGTTGGGGACTTGCAGTATTTT.

The chain uses TRBV25-1 and TRBJ2-7; D possibly matches TRBD1 or TRBD2 (6 bases each). Trimming took 3 bases from V and 3 from J, leaving 15 bases between them. The CDR3 runs to 15 residues. Germline CDR1 reads MGHDK; CDR2 reads SYGVNS. The CDR3 loop is CASSEGGTKLYEQYF. The CDR3 nucleotides read TGTGCCAGCAGTGAGGGCGGGACAAAACTCTACGAGCAGTACTTC.

This rearrangement joins TRBV5-5 to TRBJ2-1, with TRBD1 as a possible D gene (6 bases). The CDR3 contains 17 residues. CDR1 and CDR2 from the germline V gene are SGHKS and YYEKEE (reference sequence). Trimming stripped 1 base from V and 10 bases from J, with 24 bases between. The CDR3 loop reads CASSLRPPRQDPAEQFF. The CDR3 nucleotides read TGTGCCAGCAGCTTGAGACCACCGAGACAGGACCCGGCGGAGCAGTTCTTC.

This chain links TRBV4-3 with TRBJ1-5, with D maybe TRBD1 (6 bases). Germline V CDR1 and CDR2: LGHNA, YSLEER. V lost 0 bases to trimming and J lost 0 bases, with 15 bases between them. This CDR3 is 18 amino acids long. CDR3 loop: CASSQDRGWGASNQPQHF. In DNA form, the CDR3 reads TGCGCCAGCAGCCAAGATCGGGGCTGGGGGGCTAGCAATCAGCCCCAGCATTTT.

The chain uses TRBV5-1 and TRBJ2-3; TRBD2 agrees at 9 bases. Germline V CDR1 and CDR2: SGHRS, YFSETQ. Trimming took 0 bases from V and 6 from J; bases not matched to a gene: 8. The CDR3 consists of 16 residues. The CDR3 DNA is TGCGCCAGCAGCTTGGAAGGGCTAGCGGGGCGTGATACGCAGTATTTT. This sequence encodes CASSLEGLAGRDTQYF.

The sample holds one count of this clone. The gene calls are TRBV7-8 and TRBJ1-2, with D possibly matching TRBD1 (5 bases). The CDR3 has 16 amino acids. Looked up from germline, CDR1 is SGHVS and CDR2 is FQNEAQ. V was pared by 4 bases and J by 4 bases, with 19 bases between. The DNA for the CDR3 is TGTGCCAGCAGCTCCGACGTCTCAGGGCAGCTCTATGGCTACACCTTC. This sequence encodes CASSSDVSGQLYGYTF.

The chain uses TRBV5-1 and TRBJ2-7; possibly TRBD1 or TRBD2 for D (5 bases each). Per germline, CDR1 SGHRS and CDR2 YFSETQ. V lost 4 bases to trimming and J lost 2 bases, with 13 bases between them. This CDR3 comprises 14 residues. CDR3 DNA sequence: TGCGCCAGCAGCGCCACAGTGGGGGCCTACGAGCAGTACTTC. Amino acids: CASSATVGAYEQYF.

The chain links TRBV18 to TRBJ2-7; 7 nucleotides line up with TRBD2. Germline V gene data show CDR1 as KGHSH and CDR2 as LQKENI. Germline trimming cut 3 bases from V and 5 bases from J; bases unmatched to any gene: 7. This CDR3 has 14 residues. CDR3 coding DNA: TGTGCCAGCTCACCCACCGGGGGGTCCCACGAGCAGTACTTC. Translating gives CASSPTGGSHEQYF.

This chain links TRBV27 with TRBJ1-3; D gene unclear. The CDR3 totals 14 residues. Germline-derived CDR1 and CDR2 are MNHEY and SMNVEV (reference sequence). Trimming cost V 6 bases and J 0 bases, with 9 bases left between them. CDR3 DNA sequence: TGTGCCAGCAGGGAGTCGTTCTCTGGAAACACCATATATTTT. It specifies CASRESFSGNTIYF.

The chain links TRBV7-9 to TRBJ1-6; 7 bases match TRBD1. Losses at the gene ends were 5 bases for V and 7 bases for J; bases not matched to a gene: 11. Germline CDR1 is SEHNR and CDR2 is FQNEAQ (reference sequence). This CDR3 comprises 16 residues. The DNA of the CDR3 is TGTGCCAGCAGCCTACAGGGGTTTAGTCGGAATTCACCCCTCCACTTT. This sequence encodes CASSLQGFSRNSPLHF.

The count of this clone is one. The chain is built from TRBV7-2 and TRBJ1-2; 9 bases match TRBD1. Germline V gene data show CDR1 as SGHTA and CDR2 as FQGNSA. J lost 6 bases, V lost 4 bases, and 9 bases had no gene match. The CDR3 has 15 amino acids. The CDR3 spells CASSSRDRDSHGYTF. The CDR3 DNA is TGTGCCAGCAGCTCCCGGGACAGGGATTCCCATGGCTACACCTTC.

The chain combines TRBV4-3 with TRBJ1-2; weak D call: TRBD1 (6 bases). V was cut by 1 base and J by 4 bases, with 13 bases left in between. The CDR3 extends over 15 amino acids. Looked up from germline, CDR1 is LGHNA and CDR2 is YSLEER. The CDR3 here is CASSQVWGPSYGYTF. CDR3 coding DNA: TGCGCCAGCAGCCAAGTTTGGGGGCCTAGCTATGGCTACACCTTC.

V and J are TRBV15 and TRBJ1-4; 10 nucleotides match TRBD1. Germline V gene sequence: CDR1 LNHNV, CDR2 YYDKDF (reference sequence). V gave up 7 bases and J gave up 7 bases; unmatched junction bases: 6. The CDR3 has 14 residues. The CDR3 DNA is TGTGCCACCAATACCGGGACAGGGGCTGAAAAACTGTTTTTT. Translating it yields CATNTGTGAEKLFF.

The chain combines TRBV5-1 with TRBJ1-1; the D is unclear. The V end was cut by 4 bases, the J end by 0 bases, with 16 bases between. Germline assignment: CDR1 SGHRS and CDR2 YFSETQ. The CDR3 runs 16 residues. The CDR3 nucleotides are TGCGCCAGCAGCCCCCGACAAGGTGGGATGAACACTGAAGCTTTCTTT. Protein: CASSPRQGGMNTEAFF.

This rearrangement joins TRBV7-6 to TRBJ2-3; D unclear. Trimming took off 1 base at V and 4 bases at J, with 6 bases between the two ends. The CDR3 loop spans 13 amino acids. Germline V gene data show CDR1 as SGHVS and CDR2 as FNYEAQ. The CDR3 loop is CASSLGRADTQYF. DNA for the CDR3: TGTGCCAGCAGCTTAGGTCGTGCAGATACGCAGTATTTT.

The chain employs TRBV6-4 and TRBJ1-4; D not certain. CDR1 is MRHNA and CDR2 is SNTAGT in the germline V gene. This CDR3 region has 15 residues. V was cut by 0 bases and J by 3 bases, with 8 bases left in between. The chain's CDR3 is CASSDSSGANEKLFF. CDR3 coding DNA: TGTGCCAGCAGTGACTCGTCGGGAGCTAATGAAAAACTGTTTTTT.